Below are 8 T cell receptor beta chains sequenced from a single sample in a study of OX40 agonist ivuxolimab in advanced cancers. Clones were sequenced by immunoSEQ multiplex PCR, and TCRdb holds only the in-frame ones, with some missing. The sample has tens of thousands of clones, about 80% seen once. Sequenced material: CD4+ or CD8+ T cells sorted from blood, taken in a trial of the OX40 agonist ivuxolimab. The receptors derive from an adult with an advanced solid tumor such as melanoma, head and neck, liver or kidney cancer.

This chain uses TRBV18 with TRBJ2-1; 9 bases match TRBD2. The CDR3 loop spans 21 amino acids. The V gene end was trimmed by 6 bases and the J gene end by 1 base; junction bases not matched to a gene: 22. Germline CDR1 and CDR2: KGHSH and LQKENI. For the CDR3, the DNA is TGTGCCAGCTCCCCGGCGGGGGGGCGCTTTTCGCCTAGCGGGTCCTACAATGAGCAGTTCTTC. Its translation is CASSPAGGRFSPSGSYNEQFF. The full variable domain, rest sourced from reference TRBV18 and TRBJ2-1, is NAGVMQNPRHLVRRRGQEARLRCSPMKGHSHVYWYRQLPEEGLKFMVYLQKENIIDESGMPKERFSAEFPKEGPSILRIQQVVRGDSAAYFCASSPAGGRFSPSGSYNEQFFGPGTRLTVL.

The chain recombines TRBV5-6 with TRBJ1-5; 9 nucleotides align to TRBD1. Germline-derived CDR1 and CDR2 are SGHDT and YYEEEE. Trimming took 1 base from V and 2 from J; bases not matched to a gene: 1. The CDR3 contains 15 residues. This CDR3 reads CASSLWTGGNQPQHF. The CDR3 nucleotides are TGTGCCAGCAGCTTGTGGACAGGGGGCAATCAGCCCCAGCATTTT.

J is TRBJ2-5 and V is TRBV19; no firm D call. The V and J ends lost 3 bases and 3 bases respectively, with 11 bases between them. This CDR3 has 14 amino acids. Germline V gene lookup returns CDR1 LNHDA and CDR2 SQIVND (reference sequence). The CDR3 nucleotides are TGTGCCAGTAGTATGAGCTACCCAGAAGAGACCCAGTACTTC. Amino acids: CASSMSYPEETQYF.

CDR3 DNA: TGTGCCAGCAGCGTAGGGACTAGCGGGAGTAGGAACAATGAGCAGTTCTTC. The encoded protein is CASSVGTSGSRNNEQFF. The chain carries TRBV9 and TRBJ2-1; 13 nucleotides agree with TRBD2. V was pared by 0 bases and J by 5 bases, with 5 bases of the junction left unmatched. This CDR3 is built from 17 residues. The germline gives CDR1 SGDLS, CDR2 YYNGEE.

The chain joins TRBV7-9 to TRBJ2-5, with a possible D match to TRBD1 (5 bases). V was cut by 5 bases and J by 6 bases, with 16 bases left in between. Germline CDR1 and CDR2: SEHNR and FQNEAQ (reference sequence). This CDR3 spans 14 amino acids. For the CDR3, the DNA is TGTGCCAGCAGCCCCGGGCAGGGCTTAAAGACCCAGTACTTC. It is translated as CASSPGQGLKTQYF.

This clone turned up a few times. The chain employs TRBV5-1 and TRBJ2-7, with no clear D. V was clipped by 0 bases and J by 1 base, with 5 bases between them. Germline V CDR1 and CDR2: SGHRS, YFSETQ. The CDR3 runs to 13 residues. The CDR3 nucleotides read TGCGCCAGCAGCTTGGTTCGTTCCTACGAGCAGTACTTC. This encodes CASSLVRSYEQYF.

The sample holds one count of this clone. This chain connects TRBV6-5 to TRBJ1-2; unclear D gene. Trimming shortened V by 7 bases and J by 6 bases, and 9 bases separated the two germline ends. CDR3 length: 11 amino acids. Germline lookup yields CDR1 MNHEY and CDR2 SVGAGI. CDR3 region: CASTGGNGYTF. CDR3 in DNA: TGTGCCAGCACGGGCGGGAATGGCTACACCTTC.

The rearrangement links TRBV28 to TRBJ1-2, with D possibly TRBD1 on 6 matching bases. Germline V gives CDR1 MDHEN, CDR2 SYDVKM. The CDR3 totals 13 residues. Trimming took 4 bases from V and 7 from J, leaving 13 bases between them. This CDR3 reads CASSYTGYSGYTF. CDR3 sequence (DNA): TGTGCCAGCAGTTATACAGGGTATTCTGGCTACACCTTC.